This T cell receptor beta chain was captured by sequencing in a study of Tregs in tolerant kidney transplant recipients. The study, taken as a whole, reports: Validation in larger populations is needed because few patients were studied. Tregs expanded with activated donor B cells seemed most donor-specific. Biological reproducibility was not directly addressed in this study.

Libraries were prepared by immunoSEQ multiplex PCR; TCRdb keeps only in-frame clonotypes and omits some of them. The top ten hold about 4.6% of the sample, which has some 68,000 clones, about four fifths seen once. In the case of this clone: Its specificity is not known.

V lost 10 bases and J lost 5, with 18 bases in between. Germline-derived CDR1 and CDR2 are MNHNS and SASEGT. The CDR3 has 13 residues. Thawed PBMCs were FACS-sorted into unstimulated CD4+CD25+CD127- regulatory T cells, CD4+CD25- non-regulatory cells, CD4 and CD8 cells. The genes are TRBV6-1 and TRBJ2-7, with a weak D call TRBD1 (6 bases). This receptor was identified in a human donor in good health. The sequencing sample was made of CD4+ T cells from blood. The chain's CDR3 is CATSQRGTHEQYF. CDR3 coding DNA: TGTGCCACCTCCCAGAGGGGGACCCACGAGCAGTACTTC.